One sample yielded the 14 T cell receptor beta chains listed below, sequenced in a study of T cells in Graves' hyperthyroidism and ophthalmopathy. RNA transcripts gave rise to amplified TCR beta CDR3 regions. The HTBI primer set served for first-round RT-PCR of the TCR CDR3. Each CDR3 protein is one row after TCRdb ran MiXCR on the multiplex PCR reads. The data show about 400,000 distinct CDR3 sequences, approximately 14% seen once. What was sequenced was blood. The receptors were sampled from a man younger than 30 with Graves' ophthalmopathy.

The V call is TRBV5-5, the J call TRBJ1-3; unclear D gene. CDR1 and CDR2 (germline): SGHKS, YYEKEE (reference sequence). The CDR3 spans 14 residues. The ends were cut back, 4 bases at V and 4 bases at J, with 12 bases in the middle. In DNA, the CDR3 is TGTGCCAGCAGCACTCAACCCATCGGAAACACCATATATTTT. As protein: CASSTQPIGNTIYF.

This clonotype was observed a handful of times. This rearrangement joins TRBV4-2 to TRBJ1-3; 11 nucleotides match TRBD1. Germline lookup yields CDR1 LGHNA and CDR2 YNFKEQ. The length of the CDR3 is 16 residues. Trimming removed 4 bases from V and 7 bases from J; junction bases left unmatched: 9. CDR3 in DNA: TGTGCCAGCAGCCGCACCGGGACAGGGGGACGGAACACCATATATTTT. Translating it yields CASSRTGTGGRNTIYF.

The chain uses TRBV11-2 and TRBJ2-7; 8 bases map to TRBD1. Trimming cost V 5 bases and J 5 bases; bases outside gene matches: 8. Germline values: CDR1 SGHAT, CDR2 FQNNGV. The CDR3 runs 14 residues. The CDR3 spells CASSLWTGKDEQYF. Written as DNA, the CDR3 is TGTGCCAGCAGCCTATGGACAGGGAAGGACGAGCAGTACTTC. Full variable domain (remainder filled in from reference TRBV11-2 and TRBJ2-7): EAGVAQSPRYKIIEKRQSVAFWCNPISGHATLYWYQQILGQGPKLLIQFQNNGVVDDSQLPKDRFSAERLKGVDSTLKIQPAKLEDSAVYLCASSLWTGKDEQYFGPGTRLTVT.

Regarding this clonotype: A much larger clone differs from this one at a single base, so this may be a read error. The rearrangement links TRBV6-1 to TRBJ1-6, with unresolved D. V was cut by 3 bases and J by 11 bases, with 14 bases left in between. The V gene's germline CDR1 is MNHNS and CDR2 SASEGT. The CDR3 covers 14 residues. This CDR3 is CASSEVGLGTPLHF. Here the CDR3 DNA reads TGTGCCAGCAGTGAGGTAGGGCTTGGGACACCCCTCCACTTT.

This clonotype was observed a few times. V gene TRBV19 combines with J gene TRBJ2-1, with 11 bases matching TRBD2. The germline CDR1 and CDR2 sequences are LNHDA and SQIVND (reference sequence). V lost 5 bases, J lost 2 bases, and 5 bases stayed unmatched. The CDR3 totals 16 residues. CDR3 sequence (DNA): TGTGCCAGTAGTCCACTAGCGGGGGCGCCCTACAATGAGCAGTTCTTC. The encoded protein is CASSPLAGAPYNEQFF.

About this clonotype: Being one base from a much bigger clone, this may be a read error. The chain carries TRBV6-1 and TRBJ1-1, with 11 bases matching TRBD1. After removal of 5 bases from V and 5 bases from J, the junction contained 7 bases not matched to a gene. This CDR3 spans 15 amino acids. Germline V gene data show CDR1 as MNHNS and CDR2 as SASEGT. The CDR3 is CASSKPGQGGTEAFF. As DNA, the CDR3 is TGTGCCAGCAGTAAACCGGGACAGGGGGGTACTGAAGCTTTCTTT.

Only one count was recorded for this clonotype. The chain carries TRBV6-1 and TRBJ1-1; D uncertain. The germline gives CDR1 MNHNS, CDR2 SASEGT. The CDR3 extends over 15 amino acids. The V end lost 3 bases, the J end lost 3 bases, and 14 bases lay between the germline ends. This CDR3 reads CASSELTTRDTEAFF. The CDR3 DNA follows: TGTGCCAGCAGTGAGTTGACAACAAGGGACACTGAAGCTTTCTTT.

Ten or more counts support this clonotype. V is TRBV7-9 and J is TRBJ2-1, with D possibly called TRBD1 or TRBD2 (5 bases each). CDR3 length equals 14 residues. Germline values: CDR1 SEHNR, CDR2 FQNEAQ (reference sequence). Trimming stripped 5 bases from V and 13 bases from J, with 21 bases between. CDR3: CASSPRPPGTPQFF. In DNA form, the CDR3 reads TGTGCCAGCAGCCCGAGACCACCCGGGACCCCACAGTTCTTC.

This clonotype was found a few times. The genes are TRBV7-3 and TRBJ2-6, with unresolved D. V was pared by 1 base and J by 1 base, with 5 bases between. This CDR3 comprises 15 residues. Germline V lookup: CDR1 SGHTA, CDR2 FQGTGA. The CDR3 nucleotides read TGTGCCAGCAGCTTAATGAGATCTGGGGCCAACGTCCTGACTTTC. Encoded protein: CASSLMRSGANVLTF.

This clonotype was found a few times. V is TRBV5-1 and J is TRBJ2-7; 10 nucleotides align to TRBD1. Germline assignment: CDR1 SGHRS and CDR2 YFSETQ. V gave up 6 bases and J gave up 3 bases; unmatched junction bases: 3. The CDR3 runs to 13 residues. The CDR3 nucleotides are TGCGCCAGCACTTGGGACAGGGGCTACGAGCAGTACTTC. Translation: CASTWDRGYEQYF.

The genes are TRBV20-1 and TRBJ1-3, with a tentative D call TRBD1 (6 bases). CDR1 is DFQATT, CDR2 SNEGSKA, per germline (reference sequence). V lost 6 bases, J lost 0 bases, and 15 bases lay in between. CDR3 length: 15 residues. The CDR3 sequence: CSARPGAYSGNTIYF. CDR3 in DNA: TGCAGTGCGAGACCAGGGGCCTACTCTGGAAACACCATATATTTT.

The chain employs TRBV4-2 and TRBJ2-1, with D perhaps matching TRBD1 (6 bases). The germline V gene has CDR1 LGHNA and CDR2 YNFKEQ. This CDR3 region has 12 residues. The ends were cut back, 8 bases at V and 8 bases at J, with 13 bases in the middle. The CDR3 loop is CASGGDGDEQFF. The CDR3 bases are TGTGCCAGCGGGGGCGACGGGGATGAGCAGTTCTTC.

Ten or more counts support this clonotype. This chain joins TRBV18 and TRBJ1-1; D is ambiguous. Looked up from germline, CDR1 is KGHSH and CDR2 is LQKENI. The CDR3 has 12 amino acids. Trimming took off 2 bases at V and 5 bases at J, with 6 bases between the two ends. The CDR3 region has the DNA TGTGCCAGCTCACCAGAGTCTACTGAAGCTTTCTTT. Its translation is CASSPESTEAFF.

The J gene is TRBJ1-1, the V gene TRBV7-9, with D possibly matching TRBD1 (5 bases). From germline, CDR1 is SEHNR and CDR2 FQNEAQ (reference sequence). Trimming shortened V by 3 bases and J by 4 bases, and 15 bases separated the two germline ends. The CDR3 consists of 15 residues. The CDR3: CASSLIRAGGTEAFF. CDR3 nucleotide sequence: TGTGCCAGCAGCTTGATAAGGGCGGGGGGCACTGAAGCTTTCTTT.